This T cell receptor (beta chain) derives from a study of blood T cell repertoires in COVID-19. Study context: The cDNA or gDNA used as material had been derived from T cells, B-cell-depleted T cells, or PBMCs.

This table comes from immunoSEQ multiplex PCR, and its TCRdb copy is limited to in-frame clones, with some not included. The top ten hold 8.2% of the sample, which has 120,000 to 150,000 clones, around 84% seen once. CDR3 length: 15 residues. The V and J ends lost 4 bases and 4 bases respectively, with 17 bases between them. Germline V gene data show CDR1 as LGHDT and CDR2 as YNNKEL (reference sequence). The V and J genes are TRBV3-1 (or the pseudogene TRBV3-2) and TRBJ2-7; D is unclear. This clonotype was sampled from a woman aged 60-75 years with acute or convalescent COVID-19. Material: peripheral blood. CDR3: CASSPDRFGRYEQYF. DNA for the CDR3: TGTGCCAGCAGCCCAGACCGTTTTGGGCGATACGAGCAGTACTTC.